These 11 T cell receptor beta chains share one sample of origin, sequenced in a study of tumor and adjacent non-tumor tissue in lung cancer (dated by TCRdb to 2016 to 2019). Libraries were prepared through multiplex PCR. For sequencing, an Illumina HiSeq 2500 was employed. TCRbeta libraries were constructed through three rounds of nested PCR with primers (Table S4) according to protocols adapted from ARM-PCR. TCRdb's own reprocessing of the public reads used fastp at Q25 and MiXCR and kept productive beta chains. Identical CDR3 proteins give one entry, which carries the most common genes and DNA. The sample profile shows over 110,000 distinct CDR3 sequences; approximately 72% of them were found once. The top ten hold 15% to 20% of the sample. RNA was extracted from bulk unsorted tissue and checked for quality with a NanoDrop ND-1000 and an Agilent 2100. Sequencing used lung tumor tissue. The receptors were gathered from a man between 60 and 75 years old with small cell lung cancer.

This chain's CDR3 is CASSRDLLNTGELFF. In nucleotides, the CDR3 is TGTGCCAGCAGCCGGGACTTATTAAACACCGGGGAGCTGTTTTTT. This chain joins TRBV6-4 and TRBJ2-2, with D perhaps matching TRBD2 (6 bases). V lost 6 bases to trimming and J lost 2 bases, with 13 bases between them. CDR3 length: 15 amino acids. Germline values: CDR1 MRHNA, CDR2 SNTAGT.

This clonotype was counted only a few times. A read error may explain this, as a much larger clone is one base away. The chain couples TRBV12-3 or TRBV12-4 to TRBJ2-2; no firm D call. The CDR3 extends over 14 amino acids. Here the CDR3 DNA reads TGTGTCAGCAGCCTTGGCTGGGACACCGGGGAGCTGTTTTTT. Translated, it gives CVSSLGWDTGELFF.

Remarks on this clonotype: A read error may account for a junction end that differs from germline. V gene TRBV6-6 combines with J gene TRBJ2-7; D is undetermined. The CDR3 length is 13 residues. Per germline, CDR1 MNHNY and CDR2 SVGAGI (reference sequence). The CDR3 nucleotides read TGTGCCTGCAGTGCCCGATCTTTCGCCGAGCAGTACTTC. Translated: CACSARSFAEQYF.

To note about this clonotype: A read error may explain this, as a much larger clone is one base away. The rearrangement uses TRBV4-2 and TRBJ2-4; 8 bases are a match to TRBD2. The CDR3 totals 16 residues. Trimming cost V 1 base and J 2 bases; bases outside gene matches: 4. Germline assignment: CDR1 LGHNA and CDR2 YNFKEQ. CDR3 DNA sequence: TGTGCCAGCAGCCAAGCCCCGGGGGGGCCCAAAAACATTCAGTACTTC. It encodes CASSQAPGGPKNIQYF.

V gene TRBV19 combines with J gene TRBJ2-3; possible D gene TRBD1, 6 bases. This CDR3 contains 15 residues. Germline assignment: CDR1 LNHDA and CDR2 SQIVND (reference sequence). V lost 3 bases and J 2 bases, leaving 12 bases between the germline ends. The chain's CDR3 is CASSIDRRSTDTQYF. The CDR3 nucleotides read TGTGCCAGTAGTATTGACAGGAGGTCCACAGATACGCAGTATTTT.

This rearrangement joins TRBV28 to TRBJ2-5, with TRBD1 matching over 9 bases. CDR1 and CDR2 (germline): MDHEN, SYDVKM. The CDR3 is 14 amino acids. Germline trimming cut 5 bases from V and 5 bases from J; bases unmatched to any gene: 6. The CDR3 here is CASSQTGGAETQYF. CDR3 sequence (DNA): TGTGCCAGCAGTCAAACAGGGGGCGCTGAGACCCAGTACTTC.

This clonotype showed up many times. V is TRBV20-1 and J is TRBJ1-2, with D possibly matching TRBD1 (5 bases). The CDR3 loop spans 12 amino acids. V shed 6 bases and J shed 2 bases, with 10 bases lying between them. The germline CDR1 and CDR2 sequences are DFQATT and SNEGSKA (reference sequence). The CDR3 loop is CSAAGPNYGYTF. In nucleotides, the CDR3 is TGCAGTGCAGCGGGGCCGAACTATGGCTACACCTTC.

To note about this clonotype: The conserved phenylalanine or tryptophan normally closing the CDR3 is absent here, so this likely arose from a read error. This rearrangement joins TRBV11-2 to TRBJ2-3; D possibly corresponds to TRBD2 (5 bases). The CDR3 has 16 residues. Looked up from germline, CDR1 is SGHAT and CDR2 is FQNNGV. In DNA form, the CDR3 reads TGTGCCAGCAGCCTCCTAGGAAGCGGCGTCACATATACGCAGTATCTT. It specifies CASSLLGSGVTYTQYL.

This clonotype was recorded a few times. The chain recombines TRBV7-3 with TRBJ2-1, with TRBD2 as a possible D gene (6 bases). The V and J ends lost 5 bases and 7 bases respectively, with 12 bases between them. CDR1 SGHTA and CDR2 FQGTGA come from the germline V gene. The CDR3 has 13 amino acids. CDR3 nucleotide sequence: TGTGCCAGCAGCCCCACACGGGAGAATGAGCAGTTCTTC. This sequence encodes CASSPTRENEQFF.

Points on this clonotype: One junction end disagrees with the germline gene, perhaps due to a read error. The rearrangement links TRBV11-2 to TRBJ2-1; the D is unclear. The CDR3 is 10 amino acids. CDR1 is SGHAT, CDR2 FQNNGV, per germline. CDR3 protein: CASSPNVQFF. The CDR3 coding sequence is TGTGCCAGCAGCCCGAATGTGCAGTTCTTC.

The chain carries TRBV13 and TRBJ2-1, with 7 nucleotides matching TRBD2. The V segment lost 5 bases and the J segment 5 bases; nucleotides outside the gene matches: 9. CDR1 is PRHDT, CDR2 FYEKMQ, per germline (reference sequence). This CDR3 is 15 amino acids long. CDR3: CASSRPAGYNNEQFF. CDR3 in DNA: TGTGCCAGCAGCCGACCAGCGGGGTATAACAATGAGCAGTTCTTC.